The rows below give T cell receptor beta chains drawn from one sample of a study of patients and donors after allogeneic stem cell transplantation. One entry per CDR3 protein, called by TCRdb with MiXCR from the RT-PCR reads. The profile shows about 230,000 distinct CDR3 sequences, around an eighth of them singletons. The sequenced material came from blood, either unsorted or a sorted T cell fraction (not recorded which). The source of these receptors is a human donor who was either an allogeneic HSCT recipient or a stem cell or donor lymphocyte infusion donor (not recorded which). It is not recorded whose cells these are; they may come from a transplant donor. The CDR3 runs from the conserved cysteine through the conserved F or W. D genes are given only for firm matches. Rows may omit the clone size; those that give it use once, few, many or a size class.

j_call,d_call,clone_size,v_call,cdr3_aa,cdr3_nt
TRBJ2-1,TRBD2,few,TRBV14,CASSQEGGTEQFF,TGTGCCAGCAGCCAAGAGGGAGGGACTGAGCAGTTCTTC
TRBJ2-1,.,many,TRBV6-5,CASSYSTGSSNEQFF,TGTGCCAGCAGTTACTCCACAGGGTCCAGCAATGAGCAGTTCTTC
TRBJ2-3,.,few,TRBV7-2,CASSEWNSYADTQYF,TGTGCCAGCAGCGAATGGAATTCGTACGCAGATACGCAGTATTTT
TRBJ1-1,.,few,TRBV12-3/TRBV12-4,CASSPDSSIEAFF,TGTGCCAGCAGCCCCGACTCTTCTATTGAAGCTTTCTTT
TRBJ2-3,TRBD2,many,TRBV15,CATGALGRADTQYF,TGTGCCACCGGAGCGCTCGGGAGGGCGGATACGCAGTATTTT
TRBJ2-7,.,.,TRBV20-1,CSASRGQGGYEQYF,TGCAGTGCTAGTCGTGGGCAGGGGGGCTACGAGCAGTACTTC
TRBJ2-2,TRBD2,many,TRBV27,CASSLSGTSGKLKNTGELFF,TGTGCCAGCAGTTTATCAGGGACTAGCGGAAAACTAAAGAACACCGGGGAGCTGTTTTTT
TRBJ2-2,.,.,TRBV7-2,CASRVAGMARELFF,TGTGCCAGCAGGGTAGCAGGGATGGCCCGGGAGCTGTTTTTT
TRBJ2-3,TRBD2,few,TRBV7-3,CASSLTGLAGGGGTQYF,TGTGCCAGCAGCTTAACAGGACTAGCGGGGGGAGGGGGTACGCAGTATTTT
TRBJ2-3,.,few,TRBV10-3,CAISQSDSSSTDTQYF,TGTGCCATCAGCCAGTCGGACAGTTCTAGCACAGATACGCAGTATTTT
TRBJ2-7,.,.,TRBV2,CASSDGAYEQYF,TGTGCCAGCAGCGACGGAGCCTACGAGCAGTACTTC
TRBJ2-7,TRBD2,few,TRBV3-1,CASSGLAGAAYEQYF,TGTGCCAGCAGCGGTCTAGCGGGGGCCGCCTACGAGCAGTACTTC
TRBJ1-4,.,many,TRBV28,CASSLSGPKDEKLFF,TGTGCCAGCAGTTTATCAGGACCTAAAGATGAAAAACTGTTTTTT
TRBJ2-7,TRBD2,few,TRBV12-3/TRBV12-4,CASTTGTTPYEQYF,TGTGCCAGCACCACCGGGACTACCCCTTACGAGCAGTACTTC
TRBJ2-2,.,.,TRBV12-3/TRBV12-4,CASRADAGVPGELFF,TGTGCCAGCAGAGCCGATGCAGGGGTTCCCGGGGAGCTGTTTTTT
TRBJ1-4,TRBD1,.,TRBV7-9,CASSLSQGVGKLFF,TGTGCCAGCAGCTTATCACAGGGGGTAGGGAAACTGTTTTTT
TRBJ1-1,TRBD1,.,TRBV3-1,CASRSLGQAEAFF,TGTGCCAGCAGATCTTTAGGACAGGCTGAAGCTTTCTTT
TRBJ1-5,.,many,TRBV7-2,CASSYHQPQHF,TGTGCCAGCAGCTACCATCAGCCCCAGCATTTT